This TCR beta chain originates from a study of T cell repertoires in cytomegalovirus infection. In the study overall: Public TCR beta signatures indicated both CMV infection and matching HLA type. Study-level points and caveats: The study identified carriers of CMV plus the relevant HLA from cumulative public TCR beta family frequency. It was HLA-C-restricted CMV-specific TCR beta clonotypes that dominated the response ex vivo.

This clonotype was observed once. Antigen specificity is unknown. TCRdb reprocessed the reads with MiXCR, giving one entry per CDR3 protein. The data show some 600,000 distinct CDR3 sequences, 24% seen once. The sample taken for sequencing was CD8+ T cells from PBMCs. The clonotype was recovered from a human donor in good health (CMV status not recorded). Some clones in this sample may be carry-over from other donors' samples.

CDR3 sequence reads: CASSLAGGRTRELFF. CDR3 DNA sequence: TGTGCCAGCAGTTTAGCGGGGGGGCGAACCCGGGAGCTGTTTTTT. The V and J genes are TRBV28 and TRBJ2-2, with TRBD2 matching over 9 bases. Unmatched junction bases numbered 7, after V lost 2 bases and J lost 9 bases. Germline values: CDR1 MDHEN, CDR2 SYDVKM. This CDR3 region has 15 residues.